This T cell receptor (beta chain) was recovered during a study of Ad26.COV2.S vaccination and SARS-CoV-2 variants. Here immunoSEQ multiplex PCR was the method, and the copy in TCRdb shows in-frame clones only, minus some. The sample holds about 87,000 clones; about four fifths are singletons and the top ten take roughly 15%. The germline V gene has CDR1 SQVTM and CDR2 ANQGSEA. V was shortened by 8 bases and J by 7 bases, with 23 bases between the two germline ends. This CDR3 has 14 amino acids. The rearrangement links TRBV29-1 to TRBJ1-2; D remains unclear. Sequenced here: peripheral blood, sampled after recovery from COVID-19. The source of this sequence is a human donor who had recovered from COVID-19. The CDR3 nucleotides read TGCAGCTTTAGCTTGACTGCGCAAGCAGGTGGCTACACCTTC. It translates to CSFSLTAQAGGYTF.